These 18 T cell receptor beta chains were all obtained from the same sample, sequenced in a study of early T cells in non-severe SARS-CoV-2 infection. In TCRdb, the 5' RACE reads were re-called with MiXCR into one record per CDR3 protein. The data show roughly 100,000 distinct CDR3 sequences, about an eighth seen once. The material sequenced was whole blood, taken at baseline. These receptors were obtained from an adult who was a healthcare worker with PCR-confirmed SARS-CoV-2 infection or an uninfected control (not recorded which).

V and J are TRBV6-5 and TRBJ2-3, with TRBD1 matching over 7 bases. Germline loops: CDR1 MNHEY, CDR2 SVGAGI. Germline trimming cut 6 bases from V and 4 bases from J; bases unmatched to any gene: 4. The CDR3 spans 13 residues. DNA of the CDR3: TGTGCCAGCAGGACAGGGAGTGCAGATACGCAGTATTTT. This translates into CASRTGSADTQYF.

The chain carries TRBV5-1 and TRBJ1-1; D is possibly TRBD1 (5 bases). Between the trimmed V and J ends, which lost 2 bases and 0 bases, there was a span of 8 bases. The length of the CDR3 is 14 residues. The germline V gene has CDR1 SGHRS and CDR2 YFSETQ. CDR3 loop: CASSFDSLNTEAFF. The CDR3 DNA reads TGCGCCAGCAGCTTTGACAGTCTGAACACTGAAGCTTTCTTT. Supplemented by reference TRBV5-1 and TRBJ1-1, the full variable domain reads KAGVTQTPRYLIKTRGQQVTLSCSPISGHRSVSWYQQTPGQGLQFLFEYFSETQRNKGNFPGRFSGRQFSNSRSEMNVSTLELGDSALYLCASSFDSLNTEAFFGQGTRLTVV.

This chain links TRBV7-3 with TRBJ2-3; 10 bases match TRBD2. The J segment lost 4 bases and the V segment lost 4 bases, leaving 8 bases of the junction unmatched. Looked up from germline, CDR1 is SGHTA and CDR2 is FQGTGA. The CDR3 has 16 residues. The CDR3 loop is CASSSLAGVGADTQYF. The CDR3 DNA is TGTGCCAGCAGCTCCCTAGCGGGAGTAGGCGCAGATACGCAGTATTTT.

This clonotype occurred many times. The CDR3 reads CASRHLGSHSNQPQHF. CDR3 sequence (DNA): TGTGCCAGCAGACACCTCGGGAGCCATAGCAATCAGCCCCAGCATTTT. The genes are TRBV6-6 and TRBJ1-5; D is unresolved. V was pared by 6 bases and J by 0 bases, with 15 bases between. The germline gives CDR1 MNHNY, CDR2 SVGAGI (reference sequence). CDR3 length: 16 amino acids.

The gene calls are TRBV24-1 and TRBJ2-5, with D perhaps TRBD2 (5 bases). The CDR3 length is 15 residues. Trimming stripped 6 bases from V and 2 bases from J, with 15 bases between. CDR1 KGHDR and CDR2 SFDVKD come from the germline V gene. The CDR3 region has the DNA TGTGCCACCAGTCCGAATAGCGAGCCGCAAGAGACCCAGTACTTC. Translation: CATSPNSEPQETQYF.

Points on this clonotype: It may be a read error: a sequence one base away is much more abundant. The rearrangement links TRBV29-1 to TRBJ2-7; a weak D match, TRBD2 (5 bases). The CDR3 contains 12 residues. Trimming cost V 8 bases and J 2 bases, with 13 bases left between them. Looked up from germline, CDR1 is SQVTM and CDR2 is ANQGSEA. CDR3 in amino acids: CSIALPAYEQYF. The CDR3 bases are TGCAGCATAGCGTTACCCGCCTACGAGCAGTACTTC.

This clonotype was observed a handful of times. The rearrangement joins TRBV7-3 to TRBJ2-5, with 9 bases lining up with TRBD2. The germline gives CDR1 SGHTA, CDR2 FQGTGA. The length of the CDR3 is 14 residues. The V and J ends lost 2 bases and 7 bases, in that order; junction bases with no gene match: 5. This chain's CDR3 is CASSLASGDGTQYF. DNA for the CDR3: TGTGCCAGCAGCTTAGCTAGCGGGGATGGGACCCAGTACTTC.

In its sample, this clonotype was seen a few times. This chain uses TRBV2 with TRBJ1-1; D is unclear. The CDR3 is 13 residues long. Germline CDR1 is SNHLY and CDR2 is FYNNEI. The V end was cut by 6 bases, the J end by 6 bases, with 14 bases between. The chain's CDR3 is CASRLGFNPEAFF. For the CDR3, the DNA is TGTGCCAGCAGATTGGGTTTTAACCCTGAAGCTTTCTTT.

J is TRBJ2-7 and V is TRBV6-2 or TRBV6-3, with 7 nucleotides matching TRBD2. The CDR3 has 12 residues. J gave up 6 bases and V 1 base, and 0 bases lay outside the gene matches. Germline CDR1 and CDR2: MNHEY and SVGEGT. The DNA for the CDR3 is TGTGCCAGCAGTTACTGGGGGGGCGAGCAGTACTTC. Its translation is CASSYWGGEQYF.

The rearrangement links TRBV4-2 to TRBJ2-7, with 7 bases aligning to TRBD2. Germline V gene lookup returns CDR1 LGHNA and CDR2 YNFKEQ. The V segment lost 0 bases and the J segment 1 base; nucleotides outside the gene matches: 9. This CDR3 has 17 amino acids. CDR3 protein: CASSQDPVTSRSYEQYF. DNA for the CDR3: TGTGCCAGCAGCCAAGACCCTGTGACTAGCAGGTCCTACGAGCAGTACTTC.

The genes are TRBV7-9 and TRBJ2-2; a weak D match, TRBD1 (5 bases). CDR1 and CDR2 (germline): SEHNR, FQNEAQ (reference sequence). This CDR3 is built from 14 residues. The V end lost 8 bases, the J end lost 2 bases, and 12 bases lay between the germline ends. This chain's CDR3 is CASEDRLNTGELFF. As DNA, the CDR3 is TGTGCCAGCGAAGACAGACTTAACACCGGGGAGCTGTTTTTT.

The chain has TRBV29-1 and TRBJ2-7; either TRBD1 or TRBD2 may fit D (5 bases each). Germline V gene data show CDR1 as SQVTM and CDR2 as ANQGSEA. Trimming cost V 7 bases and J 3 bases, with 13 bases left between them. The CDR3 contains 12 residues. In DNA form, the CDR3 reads TGCAGCGCTGGGGCGGGCCACTACGAGCAGTACTTC. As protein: CSAGAGHYEQYF.

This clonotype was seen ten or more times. The DNA of the CDR3 is TGTGCCAGCAGCCAAGAATGGTTCTCACCCCTCCACTTT. It codes for CASSQEWFSPLHF. This chain joins TRBV3-1 and TRBJ1-6; D remains unclear. The CDR3 contains 13 residues. Looked up from germline, CDR1 is LGHDT and CDR2 is YNNKEL (reference sequence). Trimming removed 0 bases at V and 10 bases at J, with 7 bases between. Looking up the rest from reference TRBV3-1 and TRBJ1-6 gives the full variable domain: DTAVSQTPKYLVTQMGNDKSIKCEQNLGHDTMYWYKQDSKKFLKIMFSYNNKELIINETVPNRFSPKSPDKAHLNLHINSLELGDSAVYFCASSQEWFSPLHFGNGTRLTVT.

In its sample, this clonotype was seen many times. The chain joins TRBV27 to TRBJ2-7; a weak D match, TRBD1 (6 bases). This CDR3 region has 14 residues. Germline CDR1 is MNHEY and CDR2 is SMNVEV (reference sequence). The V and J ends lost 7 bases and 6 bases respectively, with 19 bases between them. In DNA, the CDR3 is TGTGCCAGCAAAAGGGGGAAGTTTTCTACCGAGCAGTACTTC. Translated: CASKRGKFSTEQYF.

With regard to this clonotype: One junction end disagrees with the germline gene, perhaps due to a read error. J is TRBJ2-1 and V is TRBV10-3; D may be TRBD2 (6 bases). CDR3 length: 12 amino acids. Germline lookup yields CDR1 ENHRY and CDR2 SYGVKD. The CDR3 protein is CAISEVRSGELF. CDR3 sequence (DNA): TGTGCCATCAGTGAAGTCCGGTCGGGAGAACTCTTC.

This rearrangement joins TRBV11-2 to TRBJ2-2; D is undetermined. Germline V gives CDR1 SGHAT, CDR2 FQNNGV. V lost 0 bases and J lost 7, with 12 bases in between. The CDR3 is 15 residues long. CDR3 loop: CASSLERTAGGELFF. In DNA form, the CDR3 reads TGTGCCAGCAGCTTAGAGCGGACGGCAGGCGGGGAGCTGTTTTTT.

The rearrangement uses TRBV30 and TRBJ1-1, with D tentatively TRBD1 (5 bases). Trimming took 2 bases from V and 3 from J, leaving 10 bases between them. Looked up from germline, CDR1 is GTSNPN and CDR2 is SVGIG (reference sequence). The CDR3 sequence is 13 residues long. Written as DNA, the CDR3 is TGTGCCTGGAGTCCAGACAGAGACACTGAAGCTTTCTTT. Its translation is CAWSPDRDTEAFF. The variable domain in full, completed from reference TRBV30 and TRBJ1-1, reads SQTIHQWPATLVQPVGSPLSLECTVEGTSNPNLYWYRQAAGRGLQLLFYSVGIGQISSEVPQNLSASRPQDRQFILSSKKLLLSDSGFYLCAWSPDRDTEAFFGQGTRLTVV.

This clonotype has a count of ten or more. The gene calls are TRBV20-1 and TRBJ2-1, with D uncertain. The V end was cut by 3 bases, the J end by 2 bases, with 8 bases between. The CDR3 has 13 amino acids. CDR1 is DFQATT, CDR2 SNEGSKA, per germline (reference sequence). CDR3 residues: CSASEGTYNEQFF. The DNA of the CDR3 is TGCAGTGCTAGTGAAGGCACCTACAATGAGCAGTTCTTC.